This record concerns one T cell receptor beta chain sequence. Its matching antigen is unknown. Repertoires were generated with immunoSEQ multiplex PCR, while TCRdb's copy carries only in-frame clones and drops some. The sample consists of 100,000 to 130,000 clones, around 92% of them appearing once. These data belong to a study of T cell responses to AZD1222 COVID-19 vaccine. Study-level points and caveats: Repertoires were collected only later (after the peak T cell response had occurred).

Germline CDR1 is SGHAT and CDR2 is FQNNGV. Trimming at V came to 3 bases and at J to 5 bases, leaving 5 bases not matched to a gene. This CDR3 is 14 amino acids long. This TCR was sampled from an adult who received the AZD1222 COVID-19 vaccine. The rearrangement uses TRBV11-2 and TRBJ1-2; 8 positions agree with TRBD1. Source: peripheral blood, taken 28 days after the second AZD1222 dose. Here the CDR3 reads CASSLGRGRYGYTF. CDR3 sequence (DNA): TGTGCCAGCAGCTTGGGCAGGGGGCGATATGGCTACACCTTC.